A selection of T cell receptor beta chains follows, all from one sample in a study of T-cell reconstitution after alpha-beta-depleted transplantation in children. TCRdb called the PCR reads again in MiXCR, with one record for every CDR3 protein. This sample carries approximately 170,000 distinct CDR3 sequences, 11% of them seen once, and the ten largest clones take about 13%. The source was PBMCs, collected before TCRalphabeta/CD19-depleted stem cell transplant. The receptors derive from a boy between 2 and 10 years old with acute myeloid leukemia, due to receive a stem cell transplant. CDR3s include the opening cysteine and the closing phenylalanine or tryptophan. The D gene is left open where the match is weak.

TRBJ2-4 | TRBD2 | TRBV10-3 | CATKREVRENIQYF
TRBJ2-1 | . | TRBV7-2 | CASTQGMTGEQFF
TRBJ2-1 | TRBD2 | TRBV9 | CASSPPGSGRENEQFF
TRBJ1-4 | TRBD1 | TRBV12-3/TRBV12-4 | CASSPGTDEKLFF
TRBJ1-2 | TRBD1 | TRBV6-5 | CASSYLQGLDGYTF
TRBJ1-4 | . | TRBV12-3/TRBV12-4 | CASRPGWGSEKLFF
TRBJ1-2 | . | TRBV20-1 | CSARGGSVNYGYTF
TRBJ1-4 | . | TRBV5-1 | CASSHRAHDEKLFF
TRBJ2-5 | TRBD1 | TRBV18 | CASTTGLGQETQYF
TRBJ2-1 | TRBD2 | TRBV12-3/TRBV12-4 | CASSPLAGVFSEQFF
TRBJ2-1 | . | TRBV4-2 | CASSLDLGDEQFF
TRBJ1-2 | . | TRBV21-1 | CAIGRENYGYTF
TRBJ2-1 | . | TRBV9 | CASSVGSRESNEQFF
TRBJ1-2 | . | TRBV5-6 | CASSPGVTPGYTF
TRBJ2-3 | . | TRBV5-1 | CASSSGDARGDTQYF
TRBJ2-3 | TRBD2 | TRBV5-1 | CASRNSLLAGGPGDTQYF
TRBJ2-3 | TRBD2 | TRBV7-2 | CASIPSGGRDTQYF
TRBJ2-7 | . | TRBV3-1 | CASSQHGGGTSSYEQYF
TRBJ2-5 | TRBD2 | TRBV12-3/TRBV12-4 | CASGLAGVETQYF
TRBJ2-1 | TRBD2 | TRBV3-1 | CASRPPTGTSGRGEQFF
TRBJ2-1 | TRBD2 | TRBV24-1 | CATSDLAGDPWNEQFF
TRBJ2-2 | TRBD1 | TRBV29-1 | CSVEESRGRLSGELFF
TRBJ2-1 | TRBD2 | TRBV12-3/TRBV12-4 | CASSLELAGNEQFF
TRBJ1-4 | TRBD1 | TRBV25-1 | CASRDVMTGSSEKLFF
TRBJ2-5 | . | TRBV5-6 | CASSFGTQETQYF
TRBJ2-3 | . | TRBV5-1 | CASSLAGYFADTQYF
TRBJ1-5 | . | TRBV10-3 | CAISESMGLSNQPQHF
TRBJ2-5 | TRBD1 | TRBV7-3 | CASSFQGTAQETQYF
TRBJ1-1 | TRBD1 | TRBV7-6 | CASSPAGDSLNTEAFF
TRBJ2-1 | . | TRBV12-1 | CASSFPAPSSYNEQFF
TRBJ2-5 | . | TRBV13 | CASSLGPGPRGEETQYF
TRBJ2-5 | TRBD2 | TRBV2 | CASSEAVGRFETQYF
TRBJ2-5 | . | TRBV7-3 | CASSLMDQETQYF
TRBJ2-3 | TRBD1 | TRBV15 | CATNSGDSPRRTDTQYF
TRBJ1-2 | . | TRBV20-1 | CSARGPREYGYTF
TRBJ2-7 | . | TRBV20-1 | CSASNRDTYEQYF
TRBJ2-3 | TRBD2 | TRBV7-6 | CASSPATGGSADTQYF
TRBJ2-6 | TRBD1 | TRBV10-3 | CAISDQGAGANVLTF
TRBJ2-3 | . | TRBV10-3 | CAIRTTATSTDTQYF
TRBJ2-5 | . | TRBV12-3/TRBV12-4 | CASRSSAETQYF
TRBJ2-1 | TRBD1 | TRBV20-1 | CSAYPGGRLPNEQFF
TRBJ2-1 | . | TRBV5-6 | CASTAGDRFGNEQFF
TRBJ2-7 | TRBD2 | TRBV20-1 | CSAVGLAGATTGEQYF
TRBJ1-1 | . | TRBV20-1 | CSAREGGGNTEAFF
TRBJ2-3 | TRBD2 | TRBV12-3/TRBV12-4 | CASSLKRGSGDTQYF
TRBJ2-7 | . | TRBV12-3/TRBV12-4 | CASSLNAHEQYF
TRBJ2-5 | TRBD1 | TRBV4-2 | CASSQAGQYQETQYF
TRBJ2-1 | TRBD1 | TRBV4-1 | CASTLDRGINEQFF
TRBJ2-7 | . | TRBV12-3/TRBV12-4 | CASGDSGFYEQYF
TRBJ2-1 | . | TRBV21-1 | CASSKGATSLHEQFF
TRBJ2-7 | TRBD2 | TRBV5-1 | CASSLGLAGGPDYEQYF
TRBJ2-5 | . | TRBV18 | CASSPQEFQETQYF
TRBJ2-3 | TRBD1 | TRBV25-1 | CASSGHRGPDTQYF
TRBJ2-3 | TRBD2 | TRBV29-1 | CSVKSGRSPQRQYF
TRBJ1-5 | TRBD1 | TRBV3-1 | CPTGTGDQPQHF
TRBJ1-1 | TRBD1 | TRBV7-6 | CASSPTGTGGDTEAFF
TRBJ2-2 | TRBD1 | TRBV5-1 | CASSSPGTVNTGELFF
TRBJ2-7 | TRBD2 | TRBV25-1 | CASSEWRERAYEQYF
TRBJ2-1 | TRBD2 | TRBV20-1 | CSARDLAGVLEQFF